Listed here are 26 T cell receptor beta chains from one sample, sequenced in a study of post-analysis software for immune sequencing data. The study, taken as a whole, reports: Patients carried a few TRBV segments more frequently than controls did, and TRBV5-6, TRBV5-1 and TRBV20-1 were among them.

Their antigens are not known. TCR beta cDNA libraries had unique molecular identifiers. TCRdb fed the PCR reads into MiXCR, producing one record per CDR3 protein. The sample has roughly 540,000 distinct CDR3 sequences; less than 40% are singletons. The sample consisted of blood. The source is a girl aged 2-17 years with multiple sclerosis.

The CDR3 bases are TGCGCCAGCAGCGTTACTAGGCCCCTCGGCAATGAGCAGTTCTTC. It translates to CASSVTRPLGNEQFF. This chain joins TRBV5-1 and TRBJ2-1; a weak D match, TRBD2 (5 bases). Trimming pared 4 bases from V and 6 bases from J, leaving 17 bases between. Germline V CDR1 and CDR2: SGHRS, YFSETQ. The CDR3 loop spans 15 amino acids.

This chain connects TRBV6-2 or TRBV6-3 to TRBJ2-5; 10 positions agree with TRBD1. Germline CDR1 is MNHEY and CDR2 is SVGEGT. Trimming removed 2 bases from V and 5 bases from J; junction bases left unmatched: 5. The CDR3 runs to 15 residues. The CDR3 coding sequence is TGTGCCAGCAGTTACCGGGGACAGGGGACGGAGACCCAGTACTTC. It is translated as CASSYRGQGTETQYF.

The gene calls are TRBV20-1 and TRBJ2-3; D possibly uses TRBD1 or TRBD2 (5 bases each). CDR1 is DFQATT, CDR2 SNEGSKA, per germline (reference sequence). Trimming stripped 2 bases from V and 2 bases from J, with 14 bases between. The CDR3 loop spans 15 amino acids. CDR3 region: CSARSPRDDTDTQYF. The CDR3 nucleotides are TGCAGTGCTAGATCTCCACGGGACGACACAGATACGCAGTATTTT.

This chain joins TRBV20-1 and TRBJ2-7; tentatively, D is TRBD1 (7 bases). Per the germline V gene, CDR1 is DFQATT and CDR2 is SNEGSKA (reference sequence). The CDR3 covers 16 residues. Trimming cost V 0 bases and J 0 bases, with 15 bases left between them. As DNA, the CDR3 is TGCAGTGCTAGAGAAAACAGGGGACTTAGCTCCTACGAGCAGTACTTC. Its translation is CSARENRGLSSYEQYF.

This chain uses TRBV20-1 with TRBJ2-3; tentatively, D is TRBD2 (5 bases). Trimming stripped 1 base from V and 2 bases from J, with 13 bases between. The V gene's germline CDR1 is DFQATT and CDR2 SNEGSKA (reference sequence). This CDR3 contains 15 residues. The CDR3 sequence: CSARVETKFTDTQYF. The CDR3 region has the DNA TGCAGTGCTAGAGTTGAGACTAAGTTCACAGATACGCAGTATTTT.

This clonotype was seen a handful of times. V usage is TRBV27 and J usage is TRBJ2-3; 11 bases line up with TRBD2. The V gene's germline CDR1 is MNHEY and CDR2 SMNVEV (reference sequence). The V and J ends lost 4 bases and 4 bases, in that order; junction bases with no gene match: 7. The CDR3 contains 16 residues. The CDR3 DNA reads as TGTGCCAGCAGTTCCGTAGCGGGGGGGCTCGCAGATACGCAGTATTTT. As protein: CASSSVAGGLADTQYF.

This clonotype was seen a few times. The chain joins TRBV5-6 to TRBJ1-4, with 8 bases fitting TRBD1. The J segment lost 8 bases and the V segment lost 2 bases, leaving 5 bases of the junction unmatched. The CDR3 has 14 residues. Germline V gene data show CDR1 as SGHDT and CDR2 as YYEEEE. DNA of the CDR3: TGTGCCAGCAGCTTATGGGACAGGCAAGAAAAACTGTTTTTT. It is translated as CASSLWDRQEKLFF.

The rearrangement links TRBV2 to TRBJ2-7; 7 bases agree with TRBD1. CDR3 length equals 13 residues. Germline V CDR1 and CDR2: SNHLY, FYNNEI. The ends lost 6 bases at V and 7 bases at J; junction bases unmatched: 9. CDR3 amino acids: CASRATGPGEQYF. Written as DNA, the CDR3 is TGTGCCAGCAGGGCGACAGGGCCTGGGGAGCAGTACTTC.

The rearrangement joins TRBV5-1 to TRBJ2-1; D is unresolved. Deletions cut 4 bases from V and 3 bases from J, with 11 bases between. This CDR3 contains 14 residues. CDR1 and CDR2 (germline): SGHRS, YFSETQ. CDR3 sequence: CASSPMSSYNEQFF. As DNA, the CDR3 is TGCGCCAGCAGCCCTATGAGTAGCTACAATGAGCAGTTCTTC.

This chain links TRBV6-1 with TRBJ2-7; weak D call: TRBD1 (6 bases). The end of the DNA aligns better with TRBJ2-5, so the J call may be wrong. This CDR3 comprises 15 residues. Germline loops: CDR1 MNHNS, CDR2 SASEGT. The CDR3 reads CASSAQTGSGKTQYF. The CDR3 DNA sequence: TGTGCCAGCAGTGCCCAAACAGGGAGTGGAAAGACCCAGTACTTC.

The CDR3 loop reads CSARGGGDTYEQYF. The CDR3, as DNA: TGCAGTGCCCGAGGGGGAGGGGACACCTACGAGCAGTACTTC. The genes are TRBV20-1 and TRBJ2-7; weak D call: TRBD2 (7 bases). Germline lookup yields CDR1 DFQATT and CDR2 SNEGSKA (reference sequence). The CDR3 has 14 amino acids. The V end lost 6 bases, the J end lost 2 bases, and 17 bases lay between the germline ends.

This clonotype was recorded a few times. This chain uses TRBV28 with TRBJ2-5, with TRBD1 as a possible D gene (7 bases). The assigned J gene may be wrong: the sequence end matches TRBJ2-7 better. This CDR3 comprises 13 residues. CDR1 is MDHEN, CDR2 SYDVKM, per germline. As DNA, the CDR3 is TGTGCCAGCAGTTCCGACAGGGAGGACGAGCAGTACTTC. Amino acid sequence: CASSSDREDEQYF.

This clonotype has just a few counts. The chain couples TRBV5-1 to TRBJ2-1; 8 positions match TRBD2. CDR3 length equals 16 residues. CDR1 and CDR2 from the germline V gene are SGHRS and YFSETQ. Trimming removed 0 bases from V and 1 base from J; junction bases left unmatched: 3. The CDR3 region has the DNA TGCGCCAGCAGCTTGGGGGGACTAGGTTCCTACAATGAGCAGTTCTTC. It translates to CASSLGGLGSYNEQFF.

This clonotype has more than one count but fewer than ten. This chain joins TRBV7-9 and TRBJ1-2; D is ambiguous. The V gene's germline CDR1 is SEHNR and CDR2 FQNEAQ (reference sequence). Trimming took 3 bases from V and 0 from J, leaving 8 bases between them. CDR3 size: 14 residues. This CDR3 reads CASSFPLANYGYTF. CDR3 DNA: TGTGCCAGCAGCTTCCCTCTCGCTAACTATGGCTACACCTTC.

The rearrangement links TRBV5-1 to TRBJ2-5; tentatively, D is TRBD2 (5 bases). V was cut by 2 bases and J by 5 bases, with 13 bases left in between. CDR1 SGHRS and CDR2 YFSETQ come from the germline V gene. The CDR3 is made up of 14 amino acids. The CDR3 is CASSFRPGSETQYF. The CDR3 DNA sequence: TGCGCCAGCAGCTTCCGCCCGGGGAGTGAGACCCAGTACTTC.

This clonotype was detected only once. V usage is TRBV2 and J usage is TRBJ2-2; possible D gene TRBD2, 5 bases. The CDR3 length is 15 residues. Per germline, CDR1 SNHLY and CDR2 FYNNEI. V was pared by 6 bases and J by 4 bases, with 15 bases between. In nucleotides, the CDR3 is TGTGCCAGCAGGGACGCCCCTCGGGGCACCGGGGAGCTGTTTTTT. Translating gives CASRDAPRGTGELFF.

This clonotype was counted ten times or more. At one end the junction does not follow the germline gene, possibly because of a read error. V and J are TRBV20-1 and TRBJ2-5; D is uncertain. Germline V gives CDR1 DFQATT, CDR2 SNEGSKA (reference sequence). There are 12 residues in the CDR3. The CDR3 loop reads CSARVAQETQYF. DNA for the CDR3: TGCAGTGCCAGAGTAGCCCAAGAGACCCAGTACTTC.

The chain links TRBV5-5 to TRBJ1-1, with D hard to call. With 7 bases removed from V and 4 bases from J, the gap between germline ends came to 14 bases. The CDR3 runs 13 residues. Per germline, CDR1 SGHKS and CDR2 YYEKEE (reference sequence). In DNA, the CDR3 is TGTGCCAGCTCAACGGGCGGGGTCACTGAAGCTTTCTTT. Encoded protein: CASSTGGVTEAFF. Together with reference TRBV5-5 and TRBJ1-1, the CDR3 gives the full variable domain: DAGVTQSPTHLIKTRGQQVTLRCSPISGHKSVSWYQQVLGQGPQFIFQYYEKEERGRGNFPDRFSARQFPNYSSELNVNALLLGDSALYLCASSTGGVTEAFFGQGTRLTVV.

The rearrangement uses TRBV4-1 and TRBJ2-5; 7 bases agree with TRBD2. This CDR3 is 16 amino acids long. V was clipped by 0 bases and J by 1 base; unmatched bases: 5. Per germline, CDR1 MGHRA and CDR2 YSYEKL. The CDR3 region has the DNA TGCGCCAGCAGCCAAGATCGGGGAGGGGCCCAAGAGACCCAGTACTTC. Translation: CASSQDRGGAQETQYF.

This clonotype was recorded a few times. V gene TRBV20-1 combines with J gene TRBJ2-1, with TRBD2 matching 8 bases. J lost 13 bases, V lost 3 bases, and 14 bases had no gene match. This CDR3 spans 14 amino acids. Per germline, CDR1 DFQATT and CDR2 SNEGSKA (reference sequence). The CDR3 DNA is TGCAGTGCTAGTTCGGGATTCGCGGGGGGCCCTCAGTTCTTC. It is translated as CSASSGFAGGPQFF.

This clonotype was seen a few times. At one boundary the junction diverges from the germline segment, which might be a read error. The chain couples TRBV20-1 to TRBJ2-5, with 10 bases identical to TRBD2. Germline lookup yields CDR1 DFQATT and CDR2 SNEGSKA (reference sequence). This CDR3 is built from 14 residues. This CDR3 is CSANSGGSEETQYF. CDR3 DNA: TGCAGCGCTAATAGCGGGGGGTCTGAAGAGACCCAGTACTTC.

J is TRBJ1-2 and V is TRBV7-2; D might be TRBD1 (6 bases). This CDR3 contains 17 residues. V was shortened by 3 bases and J by 6 bases, with 23 bases between the two germline ends. Germline CDR1 SGHTA, CDR2 FQGNSA. The CDR3 sequence is CASSFSSGRDRTDGYTF. CDR3 nucleotides: TGTGCCAGCAGCTTCAGCTCCGGCAGGGATCGGACAGATGGCTACACCTTC. Drawing the rest from reference TRBV7-2 and TRBJ1-2, the complete variable domain is GAGVSQSPSNKVTEKGKDVELRCDPISGHTALYWYRQSLGQGLEFLIYFQGNSAPDKSGLPSDRFSAERTGGSVSTLTIQRTQQEDSAVYLCASSFSSGRDRTDGYTFGSGTRLTVV.

The chain carries TRBV3-1 and TRBJ2-5; D gene unclear. Germline V gene data show CDR1 as LGHDT and CDR2 as YNNKEL (reference sequence). The CDR3 has 12 residues. V lost 1 base, J lost 5 bases, and 5 bases lay in between. The CDR3 DNA reads TGTGCCAGCAGCCAAGGATGGGAGACCCAGTACTTC. This translates into CASSQGWETQYF.

A note on this clonotype: This sequence may be a read error, since a much larger clone differs from it by one base. The chain links TRBV7-3 to TRBJ2-5; no clear D. V dropped 2 bases and J dropped 4 bases, with 8 bases sitting between them. The CDR3 is 13 residues long. Germline V gene sequence: CDR1 SGHTA, CDR2 FQGTGA. CDR3 residues: CASSLQLGETQYF. The DNA of the CDR3 is TGTGCCAGCAGCTTACAGTTAGGAGAGACCCAGTACTTC.

The chain links TRBV20-1 to TRBJ1-2, with TRBD1 matching 12 bases. The CDR3 is 16 amino acids. The trim removed 4 bases at V and 5 bases at J, leaving 11 bases unmatched. Germline V gene sequence: CDR1 DFQATT, CDR2 SNEGSKA (reference sequence). Written as DNA, the CDR3 is TGCAGTGCTACAAAGACAGGGGACAGGGGGCTGTATGGCTACACCTTC. Translating it yields CSATKTGDRGLYGYTF.

This clonotype turned up a few times. The gene calls are TRBV6-5 and TRBJ1-2; D is possibly TRBD1 (5 bases). The CDR3 extends over 14 amino acids. V lost 7 bases to trimming and J lost 1 base, with 13 bases between them. CDR1 is MNHEY and CDR2 is SVGAGI in the germline V gene. The CDR3 DNA is TGTGCCAGCACCCGGGACCTCTATAACTATGGCTACACCTTC. Residues: CASTRDLYNYGYTF.